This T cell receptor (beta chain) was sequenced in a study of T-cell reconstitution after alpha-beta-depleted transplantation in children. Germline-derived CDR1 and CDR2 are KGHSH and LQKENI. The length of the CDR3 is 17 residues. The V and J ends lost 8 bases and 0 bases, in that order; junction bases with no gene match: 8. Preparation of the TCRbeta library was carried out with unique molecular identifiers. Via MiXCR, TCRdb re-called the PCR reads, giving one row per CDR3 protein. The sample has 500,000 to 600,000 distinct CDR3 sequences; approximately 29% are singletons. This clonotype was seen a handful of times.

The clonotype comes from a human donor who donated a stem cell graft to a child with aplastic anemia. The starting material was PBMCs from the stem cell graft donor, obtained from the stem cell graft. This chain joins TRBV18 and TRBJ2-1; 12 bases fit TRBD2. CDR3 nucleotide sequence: TGTGCCAGCCTGACTAGCGGGGGTTTCAGCTCCTACAATGAGCAGTTCTTC. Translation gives CASLTSGGFSSYNEQFF.